These 11 T cell receptor beta chains came from one sample sequenced in a study of high-grade serous ovarian cancer treatment subgroups. The method was immunoSEQ multiplex PCR; TCRdb's version includes in-frame clones alone and lacks a portion of them. Found here are some 40,000 clones, approximately 80% of them singletons; the top ten hold over 3%. Tumor samples were obtained before definitive surgery or chemotherapy. Sequencing was carried out using tumor tissue. These receptors were taken from a human donor with high-grade serous ovarian cancer.

The rearrangement links TRBV10-3 to TRBJ2-6; perhaps TRBD1 as D (6 bases). Trimming shortened V by 5 bases and J by 0 bases, and 11 bases separated the two germline ends. The CDR3 is made up of 16 amino acids. Per the germline V gene, CDR1 is ENHRY and CDR2 is SYGVKD. The CDR3 is CAISQLQGSGANVLTF. The DNA for the CDR3 is TGTGCCATCAGTCAGCTACAGGGCTCTGGGGCCAACGTCCTGACTTTC.

The J gene is TRBJ1-1, the V gene TRBV27; D call uncertain. V lost 7 bases to trimming and J lost 1 base, with 13 bases between them. The germline V gene encodes CDR1 MNHEY and CDR2 SMNVEV (reference sequence). There are 14 residues in the CDR3. The chain's CDR3 is CASKSGAKNTEAFF. The CDR3 DNA sequence: TGTGCCAGCAAATCAGGAGCAAAGAACACTGAAGCTTTCTTT.

By sample share, this clone is medium-sized. The chain joins TRBV7-6 to TRBJ2-7; 14 nucleotides align to TRBD2. V dropped 1 base and J dropped 6; count of bases not matched to a gene: 2. The CDR3 is 15 residues long. In germline, CDR1 is SGHVS, CDR2 FNYEAQ. The DNA for the CDR3 is TGTGCCAGCAGCTTAGAGACTAGCGGGAGGGTCGAGCAGTACTTC. Residues: CASSLETSGRVEQYF.

The chain is built from TRBV6-5 and TRBJ2-7; TRBD1 matches 7 bases. Germline V lookup: CDR1 MNHEY, CDR2 SVGAGI. Losses at the gene ends were 7 bases for V and 2 bases for J; bases not matched to a gene: 11. CDR3 length equals 15 residues. Here the CDR3 reads CASTQTVGTAYEQYF. DNA of the CDR3: TGTGCCAGCACCCAGACGGTCGGGACAGCCTACGAGCAGTACTTC.

V usage is TRBV27 and J usage is TRBJ2-7, with TRBD2 matching 8 bases. This CDR3 spans 15 amino acids. Trimming at V came to 0 bases and at J to 3 bases, leaving 4 bases not matched to a gene. Germline V gives CDR1 MNHEY, CDR2 SMNVEV (reference sequence). The CDR3 region has the DNA TGTGCCAGCAGTTTATCATTAGCGGGAATCTACGAGCAGTACTTC. Its protein is CASSLSLAGIYEQYF.

The chain recombines TRBV4-3 with TRBJ2-6, with D perhaps matching TRBD1 (5 bases). V was pared by 4 bases and J by 6 bases, with 16 bases between. Per the germline V gene, CDR1 is LGHNA and CDR2 is YSLEER. This CDR3 is 16 amino acids long. CDR3 protein: CASSRGFSGAANVLTF. CDR3 sequence (DNA): TGCGCCAGCAGCCGGGGTTTCTCTGGGGCGGCCAACGTCCTGACTTTC.

V gene TRBV5-1 combines with J gene TRBJ2-3; D unclear. CDR1 and CDR2 (germline): SGHRS, YFSETQ. Deletions cut 1 base from V and 4 bases from J, with 10 bases between. The CDR3 is 14 amino acids. CDR3 sequence: CASSLLRAPDTQYF. CDR3 DNA: TGCGCCAGCAGCTTGCTCCGAGCCCCAGATACGCAGTATTTT.

Comments on this clone: An end of the junction differs from the germline gene, which may be a read error. This rearrangement joins TRBV5-1 to TRBJ2-7; no definite D call. CDR1 is SGHRS, CDR2 YFSETQ, per germline. The CDR3 sequence is 15 residues long. This CDR3 is CASSLAAGSSYEQYF. CDR3 nucleotide sequence: TGCGCCAGCAGTTTGGCCGCAGGCAGCTCCTACGAGCAGTACTTC.

This clone was counted a few times. J is TRBJ1-4 and V is TRBV11-2, with D perhaps TRBD1 (6 bases). This CDR3 has 17 residues. The V end was cut by 2 bases, the J end by 1 base, with 14 bases between. Germline V lookup: CDR1 SGHAT, CDR2 FQNNGV. Written as DNA, the CDR3 is TGTGCCAGCAGCTTAAGGGGGGGCAGGCAAACTAATGAAAAACTGTTTTTT. This sequence encodes CASSLRGGRQTNEKLFF.

This clone has a handful of counts. This sequence joins TRBV6-5 and TRBJ1-2, with 9 bases lining up with TRBD1. CDR3 length: 13 residues. Trimming cost V 6 bases and J 4 bases; bases outside gene matches: 3. Germline V gene lookup returns CDR1 MNHEY and CDR2 SVGAGI. CDR3 in DNA: TGTGCCAGCAGGCGGACAGGGGCCTATGGCTACACCTTC. It translates to CASRRTGAYGYTF.

The chain employs TRBV7-2 and TRBJ1-1; D is possibly TRBD1 (5 bases). This CDR3 spans 15 amino acids. Germline CDR1 SGHTA, CDR2 FQGNSA. The V end lost 1 base, the J end lost 1 base, and 10 bases lay between the germline ends. In nucleotides, the CDR3 is TGTGCCAGCAGCTTAGGCGGGGCGACGAACACTGAAGCTTTCTTT. Protein sequence: CASSLGGATNTEAFF.